The sequence of this T cell receptor beta chain was determined in a study of blood T cell repertoires in COVID-19. Turning to the study itself: The United States, Italy and Spain supplied acute and convalescent COVID-19 samples. PBMCs, B-cell-depleted T cells, or T cells were the source of the cDNA or gDNA that made up the material.

This CDR3 is 17 amino acids long. The J segment lost 0 bases and the V segment lost 3 bases, leaving 6 bases of the junction unmatched. CDR1 and CDR2 (germline): MDHEN, SYDVKM. Authors' data handling: Amplification of reference gene primers provided the estimated nucleated cell counts. Assay: immunoSEQ multiplex PCR; the TCRdb copy retains only in-frame clones and omits some. D and trimming come from the DNA, and the V and J calls and clone size come from that table. The sample lists around 290,000 clones, approximately 87% occurring once. The receptor's source is a woman between 45 and 60 years old who had recovered from COVID-19. The V and J genes are TRBV28 and TRBJ2-7; 12 nucleotides align to TRBD2. Material for sequencing was peripheral blood. CDR3 in DNA: TGTGCCAGCAGTTTGGGGACTAGCGGGTTGAGCTCCTACGAGCAGTACTTC. It specifies CASSLGTSGLSSYEQYF.